This entry concerns a single T cell receptor (beta chain). As yet, its antigen is unknown. Healthy bone marrow donors supplied every sample. Primers: 60 Vbeta forward and 13 Jbeta reverse. Clones were read by immunoSEQ multiplex PCR, and TCRdb kept only the in-frame ones, dropping some. Here the sample spans some 160,000 clones, almost 75% being singletons. CDR3 length equals 15 residues. V lost 2 bases, J lost 1 base, and 10 bases lay in between. Germline V gives CDR1 MNHNY, CDR2 SVGAGI (reference sequence). These data come from a study of cytomegalovirus exposure and HLA in healthy donors. Findings of the study overall: A later analysis linked a missense DCLRE1C variant to TCR beta V- and J-gene trimming. Later, an analysis showed that TCR beta chains associated with HLA were more clonally expanded than others that were equally common. A few CMV-associated chains proved CMV antigen-specific in vitro.

This TCR derives from a woman between 18 and 29 years old in good health and CMV-seropositive. The specimen sequenced was PBMCs. The chain is built from TRBV6-6 and TRBJ2-3; D is unresolved. In DNA, the CDR3 is TGTGCCAGCAGTTACGGCGCGGTCGGCACAGATACGCAGTATTTT. Translated: CASSYGAVGTDTQYF.